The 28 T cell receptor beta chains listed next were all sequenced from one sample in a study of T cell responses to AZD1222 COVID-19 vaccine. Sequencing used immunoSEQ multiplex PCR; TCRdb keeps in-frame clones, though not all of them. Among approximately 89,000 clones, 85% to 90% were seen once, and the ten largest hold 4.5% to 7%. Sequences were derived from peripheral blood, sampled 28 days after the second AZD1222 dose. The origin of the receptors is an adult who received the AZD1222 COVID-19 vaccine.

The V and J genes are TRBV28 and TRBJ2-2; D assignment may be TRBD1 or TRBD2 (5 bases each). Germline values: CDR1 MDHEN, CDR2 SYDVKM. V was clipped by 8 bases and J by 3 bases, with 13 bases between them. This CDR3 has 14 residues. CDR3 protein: CASGGRVDTGELFF. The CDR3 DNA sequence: TGTGCCAGCGGGGGAAGGGTTGACACCGGGGAGCTGTTTTTT.

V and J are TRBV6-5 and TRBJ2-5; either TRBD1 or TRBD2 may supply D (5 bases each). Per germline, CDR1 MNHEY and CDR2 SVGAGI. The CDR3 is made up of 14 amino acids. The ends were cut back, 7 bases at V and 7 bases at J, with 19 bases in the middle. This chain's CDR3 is CASTPIGVGATQYF. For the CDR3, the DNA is TGTGCCAGCACCCCAATCGGGGTTGGGGCGACCCAGTACTTC.

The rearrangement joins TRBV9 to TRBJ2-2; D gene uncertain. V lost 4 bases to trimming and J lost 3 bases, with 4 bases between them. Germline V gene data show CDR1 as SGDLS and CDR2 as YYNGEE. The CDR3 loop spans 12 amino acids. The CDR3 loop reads CASSSYTGELFF. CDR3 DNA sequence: TGTGCCAGCAGCTCGTACACCGGGGAGCTGTTTTTT.

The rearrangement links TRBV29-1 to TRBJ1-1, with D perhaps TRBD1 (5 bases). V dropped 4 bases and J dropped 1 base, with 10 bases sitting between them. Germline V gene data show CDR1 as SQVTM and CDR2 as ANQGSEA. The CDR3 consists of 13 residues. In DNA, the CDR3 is TGCAGCGTTGGTGGACAAGGGAACACTGAAGCTTTCTTT. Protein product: CSVGGQGNTEAFF.

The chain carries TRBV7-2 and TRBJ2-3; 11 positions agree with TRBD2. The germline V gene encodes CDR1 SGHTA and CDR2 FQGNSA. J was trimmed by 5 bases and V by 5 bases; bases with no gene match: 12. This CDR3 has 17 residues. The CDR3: CASSPTLLAGVEDTQYF. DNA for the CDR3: TGTGCCAGCAGCCCGACTCTACTAGCGGGAGTAGAAGATACGCAGTATTTT.

The CDR3 reads CSVEGGPGVTQYF. As DNA, the CDR3 is TGCAGCGTTGAAGGGGGGCCGGGTGTGACCCAGTACTTC. The V call is TRBV29-1, the J call TRBJ2-5; a possible D gene is TRBD1 (6 bases). V lost 1 base, J lost 7 bases, and 13 bases lay in between. The CDR3 has 13 amino acids. From germline, CDR1 is SQVTM and CDR2 ANQGSEA.

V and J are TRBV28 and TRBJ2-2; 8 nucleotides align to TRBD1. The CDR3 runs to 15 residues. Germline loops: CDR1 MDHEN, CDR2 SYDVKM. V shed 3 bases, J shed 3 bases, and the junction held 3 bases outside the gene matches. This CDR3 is CASSFSGGYTGELFF. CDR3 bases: TGTGCCAGCAGTTTCTCAGGGGGCTACACCGGGGAGCTGTTTTTT.

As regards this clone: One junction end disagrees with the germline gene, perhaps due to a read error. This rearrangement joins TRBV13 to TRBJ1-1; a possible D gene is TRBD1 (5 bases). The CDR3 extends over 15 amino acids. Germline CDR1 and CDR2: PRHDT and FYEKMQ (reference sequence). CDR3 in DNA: TGTGCCAGCAGCGTAGGGCCAGGGTCGAACACTGAAGCTTTCTTT. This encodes CASSVGPGSNTEAFF.

CDR3 coding DNA: TGTGCCAGCAGCTCGTGGCAGCTGAACACTGAAGCTTTCTTT. Translation gives CASSSWQLNTEAFF. The chain carries TRBV7-9 and TRBJ1-1; D is uncertain. Trimming left V 4 bases short and J 0 bases short, with 9 bases between. The CDR3 runs 14 residues. Germline CDR1 is SEHNR and CDR2 is FQNEAQ (reference sequence).

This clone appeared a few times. CDR3 sequence: CASSLEAGPGEKLFF. DNA for the CDR3: TGTGCCAGCAGCTTGGAGGCGGGGCCGGGTGAAAAACTGTTTTTT. The gene calls are TRBV5-6 and TRBJ1-4, with D possibly TRBD1 on 5 matching bases. CDR1 is SGHDT and CDR2 is YYEEEE in the germline V gene. V lost 0 bases to trimming and J lost 7 bases, with 13 bases between them. This CDR3 is 15 amino acids long.

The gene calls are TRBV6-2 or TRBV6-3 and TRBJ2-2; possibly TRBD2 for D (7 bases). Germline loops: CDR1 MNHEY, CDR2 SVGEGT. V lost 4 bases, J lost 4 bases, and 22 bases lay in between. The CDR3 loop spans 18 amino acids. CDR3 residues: CASSSILDSRGGTGELFF. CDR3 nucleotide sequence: TGTGCCAGCAGTTCCATACTGGACTCGAGGGGGGGCACCGGGGAGCTGTTTTTT.

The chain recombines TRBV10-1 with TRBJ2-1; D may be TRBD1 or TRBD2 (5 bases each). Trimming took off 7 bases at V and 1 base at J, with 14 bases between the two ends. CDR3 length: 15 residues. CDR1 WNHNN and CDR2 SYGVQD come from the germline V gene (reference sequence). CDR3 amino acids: CASTGTLGSYNEQFF. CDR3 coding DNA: TGCGCCAGCACCGGGACGCTGGGGTCCTACAATGAGCAGTTCTTC.

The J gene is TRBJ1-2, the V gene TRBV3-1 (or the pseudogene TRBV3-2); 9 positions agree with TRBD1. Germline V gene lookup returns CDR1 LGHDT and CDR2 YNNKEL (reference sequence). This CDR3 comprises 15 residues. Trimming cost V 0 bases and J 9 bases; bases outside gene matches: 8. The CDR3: CASSQEEYGTGSYTF. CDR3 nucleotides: TGTGCCAGCAGCCAAGAGGAGTACGGGACAGGGAGCTACACCTTC.

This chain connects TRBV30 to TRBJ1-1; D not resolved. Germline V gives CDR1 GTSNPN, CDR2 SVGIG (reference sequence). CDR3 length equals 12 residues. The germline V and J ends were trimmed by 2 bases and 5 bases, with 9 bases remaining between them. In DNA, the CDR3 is TGTGCCTGGAGTCTGGGCCCGACTGAAGCTTTCTTT. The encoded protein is CAWSLGPTEAFF.

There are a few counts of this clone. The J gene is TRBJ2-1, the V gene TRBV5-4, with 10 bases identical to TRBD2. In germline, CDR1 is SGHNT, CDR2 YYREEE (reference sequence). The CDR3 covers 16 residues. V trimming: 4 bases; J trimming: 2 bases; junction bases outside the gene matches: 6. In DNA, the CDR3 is TGTGCCAGCAGCGGGACCGGGACTAGCGCCTACAATGAGCAGTTCTTC. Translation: CASSGTGTSAYNEQFF.

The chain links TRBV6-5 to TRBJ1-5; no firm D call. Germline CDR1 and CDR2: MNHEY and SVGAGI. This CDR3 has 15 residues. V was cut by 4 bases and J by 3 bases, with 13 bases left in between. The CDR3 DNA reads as TGTGCCAGCAGTTCCCGGGAGGGTTACAATCAGCCCCAGCATTTT. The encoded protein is CASSSREGYNQPQHF.

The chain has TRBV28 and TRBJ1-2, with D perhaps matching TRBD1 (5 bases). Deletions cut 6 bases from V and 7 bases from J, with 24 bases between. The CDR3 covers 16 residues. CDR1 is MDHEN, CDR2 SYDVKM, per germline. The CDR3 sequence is CASSSRLPKGLSGYTF. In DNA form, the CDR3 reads TGTGCCAGCAGCTCCCGGCTCCCAAAGGGGCTCAGTGGCTACACCTTC.

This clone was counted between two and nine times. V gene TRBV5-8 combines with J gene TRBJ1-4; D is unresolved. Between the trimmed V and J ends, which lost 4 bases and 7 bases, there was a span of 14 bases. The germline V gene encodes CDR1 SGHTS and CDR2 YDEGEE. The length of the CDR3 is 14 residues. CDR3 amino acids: CASSHAGHLEKLFF. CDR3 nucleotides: TGTGCCAGCAGCCATGCGGGTCACCTTGAAAAACTGTTTTTT.

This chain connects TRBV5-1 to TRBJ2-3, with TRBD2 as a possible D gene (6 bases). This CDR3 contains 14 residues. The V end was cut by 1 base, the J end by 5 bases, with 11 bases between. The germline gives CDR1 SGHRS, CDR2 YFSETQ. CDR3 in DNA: TGCGCCAGCAGCTTGCGGGACGGGGGAGATACGCAGTATTTT. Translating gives CASSLRDGGDTQYF.

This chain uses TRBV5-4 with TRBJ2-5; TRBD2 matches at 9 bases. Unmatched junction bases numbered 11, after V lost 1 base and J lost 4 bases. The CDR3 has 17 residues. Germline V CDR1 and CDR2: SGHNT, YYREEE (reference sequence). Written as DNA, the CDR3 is TGTGCCAGCAGCTTGCTGAGCGGCGGGAGGGCCGCAGAGACCCAGTACTTC. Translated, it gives CASSLLSGGRAAETQYF.

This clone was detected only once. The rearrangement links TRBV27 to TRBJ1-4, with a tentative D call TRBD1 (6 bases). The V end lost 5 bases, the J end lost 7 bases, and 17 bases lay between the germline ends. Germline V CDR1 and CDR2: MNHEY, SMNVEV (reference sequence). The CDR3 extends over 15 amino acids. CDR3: CASSPRQGLGEKLFF. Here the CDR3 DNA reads TGTGCCAGCAGTCCGAGGCAGGGGTTGGGTGAAAAACTGTTTTTT. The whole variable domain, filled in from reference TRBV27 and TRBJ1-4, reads EAQVTQNPRYLITVTGKKLTVTCSQNMNHEYMSWYRQDPGLGLRQIYYSMNVEVTDKGDVPEGYKVSRKEKRNFPLILESPSPNQTSLYFCASSPRQGLGEKLFFGSGTQLSVL.

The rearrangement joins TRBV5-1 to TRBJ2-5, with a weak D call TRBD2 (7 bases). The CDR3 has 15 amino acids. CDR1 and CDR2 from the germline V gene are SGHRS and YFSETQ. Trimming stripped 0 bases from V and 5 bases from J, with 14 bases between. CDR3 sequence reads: CASSLDGGRGETQYF. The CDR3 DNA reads TGCGCCAGCAGCTTGGACGGGGGGCGCGGGGAGACCCAGTACTTC.

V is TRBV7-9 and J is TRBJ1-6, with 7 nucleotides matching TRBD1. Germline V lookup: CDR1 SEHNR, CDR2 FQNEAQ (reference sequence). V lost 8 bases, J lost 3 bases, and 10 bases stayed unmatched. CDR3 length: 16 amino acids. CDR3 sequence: CASGLDRDLYNSPLHF. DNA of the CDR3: TGTGCCAGCGGTTTAGACAGGGACCTCTATAATTCACCCCTCCACTTT.

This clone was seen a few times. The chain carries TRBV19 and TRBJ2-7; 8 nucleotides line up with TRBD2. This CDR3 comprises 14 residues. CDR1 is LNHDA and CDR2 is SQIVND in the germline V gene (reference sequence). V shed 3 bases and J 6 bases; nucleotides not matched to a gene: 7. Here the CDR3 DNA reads TGTGCCAGTAGTATTGGGCGGGAGGAATTCGAGCAGTACTTC. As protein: CASSIGREEFEQYF.

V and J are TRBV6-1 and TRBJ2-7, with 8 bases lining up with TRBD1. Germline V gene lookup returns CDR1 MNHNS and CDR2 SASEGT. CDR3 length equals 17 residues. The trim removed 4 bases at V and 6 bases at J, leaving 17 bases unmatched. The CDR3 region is CASSARTGTSNLGEQYF. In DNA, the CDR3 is TGTGCCAGCAGTGCCCGGACAGGGACTTCCAACTTAGGCGAGCAGTACTTC.

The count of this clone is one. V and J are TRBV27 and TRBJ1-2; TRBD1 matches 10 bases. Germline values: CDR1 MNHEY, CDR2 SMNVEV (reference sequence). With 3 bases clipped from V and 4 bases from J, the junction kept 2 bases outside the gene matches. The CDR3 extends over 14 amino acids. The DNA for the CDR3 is TGTGCCAGCAGTTTTCGGACAGGGGGCTATGGCTACACCTTC. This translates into CASSFRTGGYGYTF.

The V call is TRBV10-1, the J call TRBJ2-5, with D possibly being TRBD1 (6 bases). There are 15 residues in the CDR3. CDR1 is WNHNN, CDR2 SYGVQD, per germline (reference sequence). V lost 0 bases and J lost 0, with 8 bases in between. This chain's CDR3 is CASSESGQNQETQYF. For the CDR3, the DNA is TGCGCCAGCAGTGAGTCGGGACAAAACCAAGAGACCCAGTACTTC.

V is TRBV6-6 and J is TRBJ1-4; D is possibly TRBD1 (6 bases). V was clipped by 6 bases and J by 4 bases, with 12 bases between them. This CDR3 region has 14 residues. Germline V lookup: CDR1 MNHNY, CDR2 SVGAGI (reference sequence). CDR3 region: CASRQTGINEKLFF. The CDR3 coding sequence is TGTGCCAGCAGGCAGACAGGAATTAATGAAAAACTGTTTTTT.